This paragraph reports one TCR beta chain. The V and J ends lost 6 bases and 6 bases respectively, with 13 bases between them. The germline V gene has CDR1 SGHTA and CDR2 FQGNSA. The CDR3 has 13 residues. This entry comes from a study of blood T cell repertoires in COVID-19. In the study's own analysis: How many nucleated cells were present was estimated from reference gene primer amplification. Here immunoSEQ multiplex PCR was the method, and the copy in TCRdb shows in-frame clones only, minus some. The V and J calls and the clone size are those of that table, but D and trimming were determined from the DNA. The data contain 350,000 or so clones, more than 75% of them singletons.

The sample comprised peripheral blood. The chain combines TRBV7-2 with TRBJ2-3; no firm D call. This TCR was recovered from a woman aged 30 to 39 with COVID-19, enrolled during active disease. DNA of the CDR3: TGTGCCAGCAGTTCCCCCCCCTCCGATACGCAGTATTTT. Translating it yields CASSSPPSDTQYF.